This T cell receptor (beta chain) was sequenced in a study of shared clonotypes between healthy human individuals. Study as a whole: Each donor contributed plates that comprised three CD4 naive, three CD4 memory, two CD8 naive and one CD8 memory. Study-level points and caveats: Though the depth was large, rarefaction showed that sorted-subset sequencing was incomplete.

Remarks on this clone: Antigen specificity is unknown.

Sequenced by immunoSEQ multiplex PCR; TCRdb stores in-frame clones only, minus some. Of about 2,200,000 clones in the sample, under 95% are singletons; the top ten hold over 1.5%. Terminally differentiated effector memory CD45RA+ cells were excluded by CCR7 positive selection of CD45RO-negative cells. The germline CDR1 and CDR2 sequences are LNHNV and YYDKDF (reference sequence). The CDR3 totals 12 residues. V usage is TRBV15 and J usage is TRBJ2-5; D gene unclear. The J call is uncertain, as TRBJ2-7 better fits the DNA end. The sequence came from a man aged 18 to 30 in good health. Some clones in this sample may be carry-over from other donors' samples. The sequencing sample was made of naive CD8+ T cells from PBMCs. The CDR3 protein is CATSKWAYEQYF. The CDR3 DNA reads as TGTGCCACCAGCAAATGGGCCTACGAGCAGTACTTC.